This entry features one TCR beta chain sequence. The J segment lost 4 bases and the V segment lost 2 bases, leaving 4 bases of the junction unmatched. Germline lookup yields CDR1 SNHLY and CDR2 FYNNEI. CDR3 length: 15 residues. Time point noted: pretreatment peripheral blood. The source of the sample is a study of PD-L1 blockade in urothelial cancer. Clones were read by immunoSEQ multiplex PCR, and TCRdb kept only the in-frame ones, dropping some. The sample includes 45,000 to 60,000 clones, approximately 85% of them seen just once. The material was PBMCs, obtained around atezolizumab (anti-PD-L1) treatment. The gene calls are TRBV2 and TRBJ1-2; 10 positions match TRBD1. The TCR originated in a man in his fifties with urothelial cancer. In DNA form, the CDR3 reads TGTGCCAGCAGTGAATCGAGGACAGGGGGCTATGGCTACACCTTC. This sequence encodes CASSESRTGGYGYTF.